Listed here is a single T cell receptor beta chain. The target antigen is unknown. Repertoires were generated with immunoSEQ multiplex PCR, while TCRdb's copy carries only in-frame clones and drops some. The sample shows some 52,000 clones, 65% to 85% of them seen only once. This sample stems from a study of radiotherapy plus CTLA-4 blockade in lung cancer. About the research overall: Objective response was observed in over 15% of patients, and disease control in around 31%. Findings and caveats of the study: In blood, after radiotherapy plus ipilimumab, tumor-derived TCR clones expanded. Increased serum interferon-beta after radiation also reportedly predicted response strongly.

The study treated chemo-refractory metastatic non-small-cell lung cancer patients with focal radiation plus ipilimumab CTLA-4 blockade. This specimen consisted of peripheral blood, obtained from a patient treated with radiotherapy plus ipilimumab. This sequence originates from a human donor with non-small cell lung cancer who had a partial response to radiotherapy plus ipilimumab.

CDR3 nucleotide sequence: TGTGCCAGCAGCAGACCGACAGGCTTCACAGATACGCAGTATTTT. It encodes CASSRPTGFTDTQYF. This sequence joins TRBV7-8 and TRBJ2-3; D is possibly TRBD1 (6 bases). In germline, CDR1 is SGHVS, CDR2 FQNEAQ. Trimming took off 5 bases at V and 2 bases at J, with 14 bases between the two ends. This CDR3 comprises 15 residues.